The clone carrying this TCR beta chain was seen once. The sample is drawn from a study of blood T cell repertoires in COVID-19. Across the study: Samples of COVID-19 (acute and convalescent) were obtained from the United States, Italy and Spain. PBMCs, B-cell-depleted T cells, or T cells provided the cDNA or gDNA that made up the material.

The germline gives CDR1 SGHTA, CDR2 FQGNSA. This CDR3 contains 15 residues. V lost 5 bases, J lost 4 bases, and 15 bases lay in between. In the original processing: Scientists estimated how many nucleated cells there were by amplifying reference gene primers. Method: immunoSEQ multiplex PCR; TCRdb's copy keeps in-frame clones and lacks some. V and J calls and clone size are those listed in that table; D and trimming were worked out from the DNA. The sample includes about 240,000 clones, roughly 82% of them seen just once. The chain joins TRBV7-2 to TRBJ1-5; D gene ambiguous. The source of this sequence is an elderly man with acute or convalescent COVID-19. Sequencing was carried out using peripheral blood. The CDR3: CASSRGSQGNQPQHF. CDR3 nucleotides: TGTGCCAGCAGCCGCGGTTCCCAAGGTAATCAGCCCCAGCATTTT.